This TCR beta chain was sequenced during a study of shared clonotypes between healthy human individuals. Study-wide context: Each donor contributed plates that comprised three CD4 naive, three CD4 memory, two CD8 naive and one CD8 memory. Study-level results: Estimated clonotype richness was generally higher in naive than memory subsets.

Negatively enriched CD4+ T cells were divided by CD45RA into naive and memory. Germline assignment: CDR1 GTSNPN and CDR2 SVGIG (reference sequence). The CDR3 is 15 amino acids. V dropped 3 bases and J dropped 6; count of bases not matched to a gene: 5. The data were produced by immunoSEQ multiplex PCR, yet TCRdb's version contains in-frame clones alone and is incomplete. Of roughly 1,100,000 clones in the sample, approximately 72% were seen once. This clone is a singleton in its sample. Its antigen is undetermined. Sequenced material: memory CD4+ T cells sorted from blood. Subset in this sample: CD45RA-negative fraction. This receptor was identified in a man aged 18 to 29 in good health. The V and J genes are TRBV30 and TRBJ2-1; TRBD2 matches at 13 bases. The CDR3 protein is CAWRKGTSGINEQFF. The DNA for the CDR3 is TGTGCCTGGAGAAAAGGGACTAGCGGGATCAATGAGCAGTTCTTC.